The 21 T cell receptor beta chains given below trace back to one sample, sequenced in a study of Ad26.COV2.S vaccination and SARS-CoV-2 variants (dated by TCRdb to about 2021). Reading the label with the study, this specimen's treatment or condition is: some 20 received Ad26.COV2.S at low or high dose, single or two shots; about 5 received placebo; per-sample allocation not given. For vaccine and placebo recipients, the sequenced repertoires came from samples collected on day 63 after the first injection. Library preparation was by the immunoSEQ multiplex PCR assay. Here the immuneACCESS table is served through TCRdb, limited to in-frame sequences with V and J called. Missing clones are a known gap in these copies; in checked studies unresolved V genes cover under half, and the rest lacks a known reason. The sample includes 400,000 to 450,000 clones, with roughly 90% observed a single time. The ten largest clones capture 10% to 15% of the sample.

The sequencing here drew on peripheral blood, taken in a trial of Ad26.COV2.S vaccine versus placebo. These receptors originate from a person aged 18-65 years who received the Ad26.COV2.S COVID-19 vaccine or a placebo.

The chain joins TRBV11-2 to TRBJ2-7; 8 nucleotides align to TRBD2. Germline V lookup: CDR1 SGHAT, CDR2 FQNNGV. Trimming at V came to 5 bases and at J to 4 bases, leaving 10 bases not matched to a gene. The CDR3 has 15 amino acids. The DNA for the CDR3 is TGTGCCAGCAGCGCTCTAGCGGGCATAATTTACGAGCAGTACTTC. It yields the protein CASSALAGIIYEQYF.

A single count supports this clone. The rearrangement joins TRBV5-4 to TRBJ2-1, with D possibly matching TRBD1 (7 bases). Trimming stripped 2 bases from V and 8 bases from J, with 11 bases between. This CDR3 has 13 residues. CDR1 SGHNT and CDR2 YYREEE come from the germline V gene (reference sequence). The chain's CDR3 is CASSFRRGDEQFF. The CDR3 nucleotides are TGTGCCAGCAGCTTCCGCAGGGGGGATGAGCAGTTCTTC.

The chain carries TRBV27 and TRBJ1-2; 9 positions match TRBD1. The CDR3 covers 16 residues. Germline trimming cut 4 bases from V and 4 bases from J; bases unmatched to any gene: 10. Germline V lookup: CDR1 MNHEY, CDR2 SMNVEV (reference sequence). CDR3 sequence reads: CASSSSAGTGIYGYTF. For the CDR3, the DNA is TGTGCCAGCAGTTCCAGCGCCGGGACAGGGATCTATGGCTACACCTTC.

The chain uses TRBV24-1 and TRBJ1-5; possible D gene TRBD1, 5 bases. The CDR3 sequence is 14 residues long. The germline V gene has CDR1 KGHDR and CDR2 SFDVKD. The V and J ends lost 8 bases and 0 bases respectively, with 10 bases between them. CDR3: CATKQDTSNQPQHF. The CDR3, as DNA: TGTGCCACCAAGCAGGACACTAGCAATCAGCCCCAGCATTTT.

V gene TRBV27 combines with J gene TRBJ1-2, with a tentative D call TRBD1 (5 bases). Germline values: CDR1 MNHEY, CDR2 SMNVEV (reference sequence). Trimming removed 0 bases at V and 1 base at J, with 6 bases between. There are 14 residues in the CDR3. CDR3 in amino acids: CASSLSGVNYGYTF. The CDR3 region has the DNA TGTGCCAGCAGTTTATCGGGGGTTAACTATGGCTACACCTTC.

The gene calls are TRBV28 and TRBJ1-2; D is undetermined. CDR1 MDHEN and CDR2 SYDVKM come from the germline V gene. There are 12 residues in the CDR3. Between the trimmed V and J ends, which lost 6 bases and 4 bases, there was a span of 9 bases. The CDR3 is CASREGGYGYTF. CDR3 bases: TGTGCCAGCAGGGAGGGAGGCTATGGCTACACCTTC.

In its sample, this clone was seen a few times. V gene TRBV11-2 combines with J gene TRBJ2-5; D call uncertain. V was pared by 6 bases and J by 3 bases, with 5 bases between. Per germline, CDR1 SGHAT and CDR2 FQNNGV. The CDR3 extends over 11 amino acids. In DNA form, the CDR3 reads TGTGCCAGCAGTTACGAAGAGACCCAGTACTTC. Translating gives CASSYEETQYF.

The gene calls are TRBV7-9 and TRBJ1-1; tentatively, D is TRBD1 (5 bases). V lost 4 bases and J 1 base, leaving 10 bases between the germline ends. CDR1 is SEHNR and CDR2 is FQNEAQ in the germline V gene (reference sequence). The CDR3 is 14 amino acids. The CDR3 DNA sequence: TGTGCCAGCAGCTACGGACACCCGAACACTGAAGCTTTCTTT. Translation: CASSYGHPNTEAFF.

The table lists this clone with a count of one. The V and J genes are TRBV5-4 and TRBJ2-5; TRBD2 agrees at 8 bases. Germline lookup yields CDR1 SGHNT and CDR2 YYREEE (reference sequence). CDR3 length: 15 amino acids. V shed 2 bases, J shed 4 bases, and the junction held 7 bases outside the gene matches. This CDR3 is CASSLVAGTGETQYF. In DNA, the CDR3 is TGTGCCAGCAGCTTAGTAGCGGGAACCGGAGAGACCCAGTACTTC.

The CDR3 loop reads CASSQDSMLYEQYF. CDR3 bases: TGTGCCAGCAGCCAGGACAGTATGCTCTACGAGCAGTACTTC. The gene calls are TRBV14 and TRBJ2-7, with D possibly being TRBD1 (6 bases). Germline lookup yields CDR1 SGHDN and CDR2 FVKESK. This CDR3 region has 14 residues. V was cut by 3 bases and J by 3 bases, with 12 bases left in between.

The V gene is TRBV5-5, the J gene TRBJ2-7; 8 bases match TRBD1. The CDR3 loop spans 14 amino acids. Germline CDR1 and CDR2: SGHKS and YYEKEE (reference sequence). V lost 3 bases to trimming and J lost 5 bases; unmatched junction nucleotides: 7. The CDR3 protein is CASSSGQGRHEQYF. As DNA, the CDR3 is TGTGCCAGCAGCTCAGGACAGGGAAGGCACGAGCAGTACTTC.

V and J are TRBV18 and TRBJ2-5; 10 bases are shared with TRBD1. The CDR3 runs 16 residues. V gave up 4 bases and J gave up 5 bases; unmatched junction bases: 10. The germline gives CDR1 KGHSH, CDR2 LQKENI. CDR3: CASSRGWTGGTETQYF. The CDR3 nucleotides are TGTGCCAGCTCACGAGGTTGGACAGGGGGAACGGAGACCCAGTACTTC.

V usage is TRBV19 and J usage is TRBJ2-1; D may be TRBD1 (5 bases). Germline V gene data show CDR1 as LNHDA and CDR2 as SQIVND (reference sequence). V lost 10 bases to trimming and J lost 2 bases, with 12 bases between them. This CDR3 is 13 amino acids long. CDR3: CATRTDTYNEQFF. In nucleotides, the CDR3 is TGTGCCACACGGACGGACACCTACAATGAGCAGTTCTTC.

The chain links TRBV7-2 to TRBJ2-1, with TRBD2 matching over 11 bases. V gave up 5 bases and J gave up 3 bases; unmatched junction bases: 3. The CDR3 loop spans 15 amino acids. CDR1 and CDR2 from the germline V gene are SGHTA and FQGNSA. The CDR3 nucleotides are TGTGCCAGCAGCCGGGGACTAGCGGACTACAATGAGCAGTTCTTC. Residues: CASSRGLADYNEQFF. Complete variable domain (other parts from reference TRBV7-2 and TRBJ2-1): GAGVSQSPSNKVTEKGKDVELRCDPISGHTALYWYRQSLGQGLEFLIYFQGNSAPDKSGLPSDRFSAERTGGSVSTLTIQRTQQEDSAVYLCASSRGLADYNEQFFGPGTRLTVL.

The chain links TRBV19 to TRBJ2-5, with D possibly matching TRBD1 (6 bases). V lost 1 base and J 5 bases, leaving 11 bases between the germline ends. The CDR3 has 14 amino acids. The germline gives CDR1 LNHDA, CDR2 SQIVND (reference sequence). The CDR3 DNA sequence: TGTGCCAGTAGTATAGTTCCCAGGGGTGAGACCCAGTACTTC. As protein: CASSIVPRGETQYF. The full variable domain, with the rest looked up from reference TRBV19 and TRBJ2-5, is DGGITQSPKYLFRKEGQNVTLSCEQNLNHDAMYWYRQDPGQGLRLIYYSQIVNDFQKGDIAEGYSVSREKKESFPLTVTSAQKNPTAFYLCASSIVPRGETQYFGPGTRLLVL.

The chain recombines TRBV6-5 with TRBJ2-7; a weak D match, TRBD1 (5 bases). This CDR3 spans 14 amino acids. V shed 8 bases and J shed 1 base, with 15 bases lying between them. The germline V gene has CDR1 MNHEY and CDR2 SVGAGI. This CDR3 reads CASYSIQVSYEQYF. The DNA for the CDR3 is TGTGCCAGCTATTCTATACAGGTTTCCTACGAGCAGTACTTC.

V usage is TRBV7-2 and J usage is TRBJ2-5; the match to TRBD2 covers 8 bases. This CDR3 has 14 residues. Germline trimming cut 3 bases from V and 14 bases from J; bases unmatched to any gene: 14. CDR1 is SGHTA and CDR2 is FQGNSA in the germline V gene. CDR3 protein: CASSFHLLAGPLYF. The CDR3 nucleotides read TGTGCCAGCAGCTTCCATTTGCTAGCGGGCCCACTCTACTTC.

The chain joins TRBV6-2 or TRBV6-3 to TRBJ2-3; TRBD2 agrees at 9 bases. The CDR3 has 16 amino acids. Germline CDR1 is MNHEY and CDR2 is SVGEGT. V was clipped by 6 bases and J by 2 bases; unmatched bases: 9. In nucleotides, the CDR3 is TGTGCCAGCAGCCCTTTAGCGGGAGCGGTCACAGATACGCAGTATTTT. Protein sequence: CASSPLAGAVTDTQYF.

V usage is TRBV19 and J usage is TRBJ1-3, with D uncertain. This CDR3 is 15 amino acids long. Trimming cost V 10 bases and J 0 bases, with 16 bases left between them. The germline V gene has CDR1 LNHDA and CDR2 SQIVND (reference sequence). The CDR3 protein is CATSISRLSGNTIYF. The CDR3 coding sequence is TGTGCCACCTCAATCTCCCGGCTCTCTGGAAACACCATATATTTT.

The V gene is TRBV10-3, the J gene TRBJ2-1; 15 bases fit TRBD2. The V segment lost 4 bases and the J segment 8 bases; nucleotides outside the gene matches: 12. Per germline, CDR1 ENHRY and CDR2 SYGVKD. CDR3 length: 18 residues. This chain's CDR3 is CAISVTGWTSGRVDEQFF. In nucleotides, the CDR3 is TGTGCCATCAGTGTAACAGGGTGGACTAGCGGGAGGGTGGATGAGCAGTTCTTC.

DNA for the CDR3: TGTGCCATCAGTGAAATGGGACAGGAATATGGAGGCTACACCTTC. Encoded protein: CAISEMGQEYGGYTF. The chain recombines TRBV10-3 with TRBJ1-2; 8 bases match TRBD1. Germline CDR1 ENHRY, CDR2 SYGVKD. Losses at the gene ends were 3 bases for V and 8 bases for J; bases not matched to a gene: 11. The CDR3 has 15 residues.